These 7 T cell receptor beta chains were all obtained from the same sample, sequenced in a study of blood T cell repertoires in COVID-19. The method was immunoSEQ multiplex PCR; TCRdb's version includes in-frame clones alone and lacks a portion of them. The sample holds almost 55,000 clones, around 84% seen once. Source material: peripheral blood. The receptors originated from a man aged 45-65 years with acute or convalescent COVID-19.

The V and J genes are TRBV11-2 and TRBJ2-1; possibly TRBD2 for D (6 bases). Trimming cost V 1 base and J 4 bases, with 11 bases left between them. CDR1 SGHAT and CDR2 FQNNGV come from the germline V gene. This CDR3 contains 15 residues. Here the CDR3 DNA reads TGTGCCAGCAGCTTAGGGGCTAGCGATTACAATGAGCAGTTCTTC. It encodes CASSLGASDYNEQFF.

Written as DNA, the CDR3 is TGCGCCAGCAGCTTGGGCGGGGTGGCGGATACGCAGTATTTT. This codes for CASSLGGVADTQYF. The genes are TRBV5-1 and TRBJ2-3; D might be TRBD2 (6 bases). The V gene's germline CDR1 is SGHRS and CDR2 YFSETQ. The CDR3 length is 14 residues. With 0 bases removed from V and 6 bases from J, the gap between germline ends came to 11 bases. Full variable domain (outside the CDR3, taken from reference TRBV5-1 and TRBJ2-3): KAGVTQTPRYLIKTRGQQVTLSCSPISGHRSVSWYQQTPGQGLQFLFEYFSETQRNKGNFPGRFSGRQFSNSRSEMNVSTLELGDSALYLCASSLGGVADTQYFGPGTRLTVL.

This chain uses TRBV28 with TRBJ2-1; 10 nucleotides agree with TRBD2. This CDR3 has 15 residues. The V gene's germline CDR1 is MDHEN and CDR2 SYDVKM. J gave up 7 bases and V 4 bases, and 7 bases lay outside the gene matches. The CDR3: CASSWASGSKNEQFF. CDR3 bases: TGTGCCAGCAGTTGGGCTAGCGGGAGTAAGAATGAGCAGTTCTTC.

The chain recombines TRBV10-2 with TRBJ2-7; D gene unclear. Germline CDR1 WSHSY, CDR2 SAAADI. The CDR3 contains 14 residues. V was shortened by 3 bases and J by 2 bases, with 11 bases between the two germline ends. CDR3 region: CASSDSQSPYEQYF. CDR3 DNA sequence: TGCGCCAGCAGTGATTCACAGAGCCCCTACGAGCAGTACTTC.

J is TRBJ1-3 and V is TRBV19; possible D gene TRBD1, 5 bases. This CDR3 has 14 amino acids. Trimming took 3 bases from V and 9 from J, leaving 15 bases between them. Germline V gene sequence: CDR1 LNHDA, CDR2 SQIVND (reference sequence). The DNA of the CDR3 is TGTGCCAGTAGTATCCTGGACACGGCGAGCACCATATATTTT. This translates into CASSILDTASTIYF.

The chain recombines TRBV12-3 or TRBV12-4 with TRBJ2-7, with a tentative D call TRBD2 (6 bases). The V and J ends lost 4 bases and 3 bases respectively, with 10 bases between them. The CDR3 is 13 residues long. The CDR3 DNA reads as TGTGCCAGCAGTTCCGGGGGTCTCTACGAGCAGTACTTC. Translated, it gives CASSSGGLYEQYF.

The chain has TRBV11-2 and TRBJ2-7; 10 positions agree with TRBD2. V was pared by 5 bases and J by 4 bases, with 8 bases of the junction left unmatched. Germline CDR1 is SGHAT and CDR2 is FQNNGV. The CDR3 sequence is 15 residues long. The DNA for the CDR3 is TGTGCCAGCAGCCCCGGGACTAGCGAACTATACGAGCAGTACTTC. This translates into CASSPGTSELYEQYF.